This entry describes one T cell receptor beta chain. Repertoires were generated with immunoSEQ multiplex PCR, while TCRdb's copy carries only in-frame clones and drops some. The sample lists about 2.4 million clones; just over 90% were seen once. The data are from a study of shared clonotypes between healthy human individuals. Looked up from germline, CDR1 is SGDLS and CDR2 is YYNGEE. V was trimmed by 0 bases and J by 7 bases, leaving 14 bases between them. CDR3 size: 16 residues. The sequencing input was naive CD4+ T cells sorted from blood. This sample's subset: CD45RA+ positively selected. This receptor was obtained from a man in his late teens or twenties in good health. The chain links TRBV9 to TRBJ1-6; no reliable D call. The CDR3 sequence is CASSVDGSGLNSPLHF. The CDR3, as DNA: TGTGCCAGCAGCGTAGACGGATCGGGTTTGAATTCACCCCTCCACTTT.